Listed here are 20 T cell receptor beta chains from one sample, sequenced in a study of shared clonotypes between healthy human individuals (dated by TCRdb to 2018 to 2021). Receptor libraries were prepared by the immunoSEQ multiplex PCR assay. TCRdb re-hosts the immuneACCESS table, in-frame sequences only. Its copies lack some clones; in the studies checked, an unresolved V gene accounts for under half of them, and the cause for the rest is not known. The sample data list 85,000 to 100,000 clones, and 60% to 75% of these were observed just once. Together, the top ten hold approximately 50% of the sample. The sequenced material came from memory CD8+ T cells sorted from blood. The meaning of the sample's cell subset or site label: CD45RO+ cells pooled with CCR7-negative TemRA cells. Receptors were obtained from a man younger than 45 in good health.

The rearrangement uses TRBV7-9 and TRBJ2-3; the match to TRBD2 covers 11 bases. Germline CDR1 reads SEHNR; CDR2 reads FQNEAQ (reference sequence). V lost 3 bases, J lost 4 bases, and 3 bases stayed unmatched. The CDR3 extends over 15 amino acids. In DNA form, the CDR3 reads TGTGCCAGCAGCTTGGGACTAGCGGCCGCAGATACGCAGTATTTT. It translates to CASSLGLAAADTQYF.

This chain uses TRBV9 with TRBJ2-1, with 7 bases identical to TRBD2. The ends lost 0 bases at V and 0 bases at J; junction bases unmatched: 6. The germline CDR1 and CDR2 sequences are SGDLS and YYNGEE. The CDR3 loop spans 17 amino acids. The CDR3 DNA reads as TGTGCCAGCAGCGTAGTCGGATCGGGGGGCTCCTACAATGAGCAGTTCTTC. Amino acid sequence: CASSVVGSGGSYNEQFF.

Notes on this clone: This may arise from a read error, as a much more abundant clone is one base away. The chain has TRBV6-6 and TRBJ2-5; the D is unclear. The V gene's germline CDR1 is MNHNY and CDR2 SVGAGI (reference sequence). The length of the CDR3 is 11 residues. V shed 5 bases and J shed 1 base, with 2 bases lying between them. CDR3 coding DNA: TGTGCCAGCAGTCGCCAAGAGACCCAGTACTTC. Protein product: CASSRQETQYF.

This clone was counted only a few times. This rearrangement joins TRBV4-1 to TRBJ2-7; D is unresolved. The germline V gene encodes CDR1 MGHRA and CDR2 YSYEKL. The V and J ends lost 0 bases and 6 bases respectively, with 12 bases between them. This CDR3 spans 14 amino acids. The CDR3 protein is CASSQDWGSIEQYF. DNA for the CDR3: TGCGCCAGCAGCCAAGATTGGGGATCCATCGAGCAGTACTTC.

This chain links TRBV15 with TRBJ2-3; 8 positions agree with TRBD2. The J segment lost 4 bases and the V segment lost 2 bases, leaving 11 bases of the junction unmatched. This CDR3 has 17 amino acids. Germline V CDR1 and CDR2: LNHNV, YYDKDF (reference sequence). The CDR3 loop reads CATSRSRRGEGPDTQYF. CDR3 sequence (DNA): TGTGCCACCAGCAGATCCCGGCGGGGGGAGGGCCCAGATACGCAGTATTTT.

This clone was recorded at least ten times. The chain joins TRBV16 to TRBJ1-1; D call uncertain. V lost 3 bases to trimming and J lost 6 bases, with 5 bases between them. The CDR3 covers 11 residues. Germline CDR1 and CDR2: KGHSY and FQNENV. This CDR3 is CASSHFAEAFF. CDR3 coding DNA: TGTGCCAGCAGCCATTTCGCTGAAGCTTTCTTT.

V gene TRBV2 combines with J gene TRBJ2-7; D not certain. CDR1 and CDR2 (germline): SNHLY, FYNNEI. The CDR3 totals 12 residues. V lost 6 bases, J lost 0 bases, and 6 bases lay in between. The DNA for the CDR3 is TGTGCCAGCAGACAACTCTCCTACGAGCAGTACTTC. It yields the protein CASRQLSYEQYF.

V is TRBV6-5 and J is TRBJ2-7, with a possible D match to TRBD1 (5 bases). Germline V gene data show CDR1 as MNHEY and CDR2 as SVGAGI. The CDR3 sequence is 15 residues long. Trimming stripped 1 base from V and 1 base from J, with 11 bases between. In DNA form, the CDR3 reads TGTGCCAGCAGTTACTTGGGCCAGGGATCCTACGAGCAGTACTTC. This translates into CASSYLGQGSYEQYF.

This rearrangement joins TRBV7-8 to TRBJ2-3; TRBD2 matches 12 bases. Germline V gene data show CDR1 as SGHVS and CDR2 as FQNEAQ. Trimming cost V 7 bases and J 5 bases; bases outside gene matches: 10. The CDR3 is 16 amino acids. Here the CDR3 reads CASKLLPGLAGDTQYF. DNA for the CDR3: TGTGCCAGCAAGCTCCTTCCGGGACTAGCGGGAGATACGCAGTATTTT.

V and J are TRBV7-8 and TRBJ2-7; a weak D match, TRBD1 (6 bases). In germline, CDR1 is SGHVS, CDR2 FQNEAQ. The CDR3 is made up of 15 amino acids. The V and J ends lost 4 bases and 0 bases respectively, with 13 bases between them. CDR3 region: CASSYNTGFSYEQYF. The CDR3 region has the DNA TGTGCCAGCAGCTACAACACAGGGTTCTCCTACGAGCAGTACTTC.

J is TRBJ2-1 and V is TRBV7-1; no firm D call. TRBV7-1 belongs to the ORF category, with a function that is uncertain. Between the trimmed V and J ends, which lost 4 bases and 6 bases, there was a span of 19 bases. The CDR3 loop spans 16 amino acids. The CDR3 DNA reads as TGTGCCAGCAGCTTAGTTTACCCGGGTTTCGGCAATGAGCAGTTCTTC. Protein product: CASSLVYPGFGNEQFF.

The chain is built from TRBV5-5 and TRBJ2-7, with 8 bases fitting TRBD2. The CDR3 has 13 residues. V was pared by 4 bases and J by 9 bases, with 9 bases of the junction left unmatched. Germline CDR1 and CDR2: SGHKS and YYEKEE (reference sequence). The CDR3 DNA sequence: TGTGCCAGCAGCGGACTAGCTTCGAAGCGGCAGTACTTC. Translating it yields CASSGLASKRQYF.

The chain's CDR3 is CASSRTESNYGYTF. DNA of the CDR3: TGCGCCAGCAGCAGGACAGAATCTAACTATGGCTACACCTTC. The J gene is TRBJ1-2, the V gene TRBV5-1; D possibly corresponds to TRBD1 (6 bases). The CDR3 extends over 14 amino acids. The V gene lost 4 bases and the J gene lost 0 bases, with 10 bases spanning the gap. Germline V lookup: CDR1 SGHRS, CDR2 YFSETQ.

The rearrangement joins TRBV9 to TRBJ2-5, with D possibly being TRBD2 (6 bases). Germline V gene sequence: CDR1 SGDLS, CDR2 YYNGEE. The CDR3 length is 14 residues. Trimming took off 4 bases at V and 4 bases at J, with 14 bases between the two ends. The CDR3 DNA reads as TGTGCCAGCAGCCAAAGGAGGGCCGGAGAGACCCAGTACTTC. It is translated as CASSQRRAGETQYF.

This clone has just a few counts. This rearrangement joins TRBV5-5 to TRBJ2-1; no clear D. Deletions cut 2 bases from V and 4 bases from J, with 13 bases between. This CDR3 comprises 15 residues. From germline, CDR1 is SGHKS and CDR2 YYEKEE (reference sequence). CDR3 DNA: TGTGCCAGCAGCTTTGGACGTCCCCCATACAATGAGCAGTTCTTC. This gives the protein CASSFGRPPYNEQFF.

The gene calls are TRBV18 and TRBJ2-7, with 9 bases lining up with TRBD1. Germline CDR1 is KGHSH and CDR2 is LQKENI. After removal of 5 bases from V and 6 bases from J, the junction contained 8 bases not matched to a gene. The CDR3 totals 14 residues. DNA for the CDR3: TGTGCCAGCTCATCCCGGGACAGGGTGCTCGAGCAGTACTTC. It is translated as CASSSRDRVLEQYF. Combining the CDR3 with reference TRBV18 and TRBJ2-7 gives the whole variable domain NAGVMQNPRHLVRRRGQEARLRCSPMKGHSHVYWYRQLPEEGLKFMVYLQKENIIDESGMPKERFSAEFPKEGPSILRIQQVVRGDSAAYFCASSSRDRVLEQYFGPGTRLTVT.

The genes are TRBV28 and TRBJ1-1, with 7 bases lining up with TRBD1. The CDR3 sequence is 11 residues long. Germline trimming cut 6 bases from V and 9 bases from J; bases unmatched to any gene: 4. Germline values: CDR1 MDHEN, CDR2 SYDVKM. The CDR3 DNA sequence: TGTGCCAGCAGGTCAGGGGGTAAAGCTTTCTTT. It is translated as CASRSGGKAFF.

The genes are TRBV6-1 and TRBJ2-3; TRBD1 aligns across 9 bases. The germline V gene has CDR1 MNHNS and CDR2 SASEGT. V trimming: 6 bases; J trimming: 1 base; junction bases outside the gene matches: 2. The CDR3 sequence is 14 residues long. CDR3 DNA: TGTGCCAGCAGCCGACAGGGGGGCACAGATACGCAGTATTTT. The encoded protein is CASSRQGGTDTQYF.

The chain carries TRBV19 and TRBJ2-5; 8 positions agree with TRBD1. This CDR3 region has 14 residues. Unmatched junction bases numbered 2, after V lost 2 bases and J lost 3 bases. Per germline, CDR1 LNHDA and CDR2 SQIVND (reference sequence). CDR3 coding DNA: TGTGCCAGTAGTATAAACAGGGGGGAAGAGACCCAGTACTTC. It yields the protein CASSINRGEETQYF.

The chain links TRBV5-1 to TRBJ2-5, with D possibly being TRBD2 (6 bases). V dropped 0 bases and J dropped 8 bases, with 17 bases sitting between them. Germline V CDR1 and CDR2: SGHRS, YFSETQ. CDR3 size: 15 residues. CDR3 loop: CASSLDRGTRLTQYF. The CDR3 DNA follows: TGCGCCAGCAGCTTGGATCGCGGGACTCGATTAACCCAGTACTTC.